This TCR beta chain comes out of a study of blood T cell repertoires in COVID-19. Study details: Some COVID-19 samples were acute and others convalescent; all came from the United States, Italy and Spain. Sample material is recorded as cDNA or gDNA derived from T cells, B-cell-depleted T cells, or PBMCs.

The germline V gene encodes CDR1 SGDLS and CDR2 YYNGEE. This CDR3 has 14 residues. Trimming took off 3 bases at V and 0 bases at J, with 9 bases between the two ends. Original handling: How many nucleated cells were present was estimated from reference gene primer amplification. Clones were read by immunoSEQ multiplex PCR, and TCRdb kept only the in-frame ones, dropping some. D and trimming were read from the DNA, whereas the V and J calls and clone size are those reported in that table. The profile shows under 200,000 clones, 88% of them singletons. The sequence came from a middle-aged man with active or convalescent COVID-19. Sequencing used peripheral blood. V is TRBV9 and J is TRBJ1-1, with D tentatively TRBD1 (6 bases). CDR3 nucleotide sequence: TGTGCCAGCAGCGCGACAGGTGTGAACACTGAAGCTTTCTTT. Protein product: CASSATGVNTEAFF.